Each of the 9 T cell receptor beta chains below was sequenced from the same sample in a study of PD-1 blockade in classical Hodgkin lymphoma. The method was immunoSEQ multiplex PCR; TCRdb's version includes in-frame clones alone and lacks a portion of them. The profile covers under 20,000 clones, with about 90% appearing a single time and 0.51% taken by the ten largest. The sample's time point: newly diagnosed, previously untreated cHL patient sample. Magnetic negative selection purified CD4+ T cells from thawed PBMCs. The sample was CD4+ T cells from blood. The receptors derive from a human donor with classical Hodgkin lymphoma.

The chain employs TRBV14 and TRBJ2-7; 9 bases map to TRBD1. Germline values: CDR1 SGHDN, CDR2 FVKESK. CDR3 length: 17 amino acids. V shed 6 bases and J 0 bases; nucleotides not matched to a gene: 12. Here the CDR3 DNA reads TGTGCCAGCAGTAACATAAGAGGACAGGGGAGCTCCTACGAGCAGTACTTC. Translation gives CASSNIRGQGSSYEQYF.

This chain joins TRBV25-1 and TRBJ2-7; D is unresolved. Germline loops: CDR1 MGHDK, CDR2 SYGVNS. The CDR3 runs 13 residues. V was cut by 6 bases and J by 2 bases, with 11 bases left in between. Here the CDR3 DNA reads TGTGCCAGCAGGGACGCGCGAACCTACGAGCAGTACTTC. This translates into CASRDARTYEQYF.

The chain has TRBV7-9 and TRBJ1-3; no clear D gene. Trimming left V 4 bases short and J 8 bases short, with 6 bases between. This CDR3 contains 11 residues. Germline V gives CDR1 SEHNR, CDR2 FQNEAQ (reference sequence). The CDR3 loop is CASSSVDTIYF. CDR3 DNA sequence: TGTGCCAGCAGCTCAGTGGACACCATATATTTT.

The chain joins TRBV19 to TRBJ2-7, with D perhaps matching TRBD2 (6 bases). The CDR3 loop spans 14 amino acids. In germline, CDR1 is LNHDA, CDR2 SQIVND (reference sequence). Trimming removed 10 bases from V and 0 bases from J, with 16 bases in between. The CDR3 loop is CATSVGTASYEQYF. In DNA form, the CDR3 reads TGTGCCACTTCGGTGGGGACTGCCTCCTACGAGCAGTACTTC.

J is TRBJ1-5 and V is TRBV18, with TRBD1 identical over 8 bases. The CDR3 is 15 amino acids. Germline CDR1 is KGHSH and CDR2 is LQKENI. With 6 bases clipped from V and 7 bases from J, the junction kept 11 bases outside the gene matches. Here the CDR3 DNA reads TGTGCCAGCTCCCCTGGGACAGGTGGGGGGCAGCCCCAGCATTTT. It is translated as CASSPGTGGGQPQHF.

The gene calls are TRBV10-3 and TRBJ1-5, with TRBD1 matching 7 bases. The V and J ends lost 6 bases and 3 bases, in that order; junction bases with no gene match: 2. Germline V lookup: CDR1 ENHRY, CDR2 SYGVKD. The CDR3 length is 13 residues. For the CDR3, the DNA is TGTGCCATCAGGGGGACAGCCAATCAGCCCCAGCATTTT. It yields the protein CAIRGTANQPQHF.

About this clone itself: Other DNA sequences within the sample encode an identical CDR3. V usage is TRBV6-5 and J usage is TRBJ1-4; TRBD1 matches 9 bases. Germline CDR1 is MNHEY and CDR2 is SVGAGI. The CDR3 contains 14 residues. V trimming: 5 bases; J trimming: 7 bases; junction bases outside the gene matches: 5. CDR3 region: CASSPGTGLEKLFF. CDR3 nucleotide sequence: TGTGCCAGCAGTCCCGGGACAGGGCTTGAAAAACTGTTTTTT.

The rearrangement joins TRBV7-6 to TRBJ2-4; D remains unclear. CDR1 and CDR2 from the germline V gene are SGHVS and FNYEAQ. Trimming stripped 0 bases from V and 4 bases from J, with 16 bases between. CDR3 length: 17 residues. DNA for the CDR3: TGTGCCAGCAGCTTAGCTCCCCCTACCTTAACTAAAAACATTCAGTACTTC. As protein: CASSLAPPTLTKNIQYF.

The V call is TRBV5-1, the J call TRBJ2-2; unclear D gene. Germline-derived CDR1 and CDR2 are SGHRS and YFSETQ. This CDR3 has 15 residues. The V end lost 0 bases, the J end lost 4 bases, and 10 bases lay between the germline ends. The CDR3 loop reads CASSLVAASTGELFF. In DNA, the CDR3 is TGCGCCAGCAGCTTGGTGGCAGCGTCCACCGGGGAGCTGTTTTTT.